The 18 T cell receptor beta chains presented below share a single source sample, sequenced in a study of blood T cell repertoires in COVID-19. Method: immunoSEQ multiplex PCR; TCRdb's copy keeps in-frame clones and lacks some. Altogether some 330,000 clones are present, roughly 89% being singletons, with the ten largest covering 1.5% to 2%. The specimen was peripheral blood. The source is a woman between 25 and 40 years old with COVID-19, enrolled during active disease.

The chain joins TRBV7-9 to TRBJ1-2; the match to TRBD1 covers 8 bases. Trimming took 4 bases from V and 4 from J; bases not matched to a gene: 8. This CDR3 comprises 15 residues. CDR1 and CDR2 (germline): SEHNR, FQNEAQ (reference sequence). The CDR3 bases are TGTGCCAGCAGCTCAACTCGGACAGGGAGCTATGGCTACACCTTC. It is translated as CASSSTRTGSYGYTF.

The V and J genes are TRBV5-1 and TRBJ2-3, with 9 positions matching TRBD1. V was clipped by 2 bases and J by 3 bases; unmatched bases: 4. Germline V gives CDR1 SGHRS, CDR2 YFSETQ. This CDR3 has 15 residues. The CDR3 region is CASSLTGGWTDTQYF. CDR3 DNA: TGCGCCAGCAGCTTAACAGGGGGCTGGACAGATACGCAGTATTTT. Filled out from reference TRBV5-1 and TRBJ2-3, the complete variable domain reads KAGVTQTPRYLIKTRGQQVTLSCSPISGHRSVSWYQQTPGQGLQFLFEYFSETQRNKGNFPGRFSGRQFSNSRSEMNVSTLELGDSALYLCASSLTGGWTDTQYFGPGTRLTVL.

As DNA, the CDR3 is TGTGCCAGCAGCCCGGGCGGGGGCGCGGATGAGCAGTTCTTC. Its protein product is CASSPGGGADEQFF. This chain uses TRBV11-2 with TRBJ2-1; a possible D gene is TRBD2 (7 bases). The CDR3 runs 14 residues. CDR1 is SGHAT, CDR2 FQNNGV, per germline. V lost 5 bases, J lost 8 bases, and 16 bases lay in between.

The gene calls are TRBV12-2 and TRBJ1-6; TRBD1, the D gene given by the table, was not confirmed from the DNA. TRBV12-2 counts as a pseudogene. There are 18 residues in the CDR3. The CDR3 reads CASRYFDFGGTDNSPLHF. DNA for the CDR3: TGTGCAAGTCGCTATTTTGATTTTGGAGGGACAGACAATTCACCCCTCCACTTT.

This chain connects TRBV2 to TRBJ1-2; D possibly corresponds to TRBD1 (6 bases). In germline, CDR1 is SNHLY, CDR2 FYNNEI. The CDR3 has 13 amino acids. Trimming took off 4 bases at V and 6 bases at J, with 12 bases between the two ends. CDR3 bases: TGTGCCAGCAGTGTGTCAGGGGTTGATGGCTACACCTTC. Amino acids: CASSVSGVDGYTF.

The rearrangement uses TRBV19 and TRBJ1-2; no clear D. V was shortened by 3 bases and J by 7 bases, with 9 bases between the two germline ends. Germline assignment: CDR1 LNHDA and CDR2 SQIVND (reference sequence). The CDR3 loop spans 12 amino acids. CDR3 amino acids: CASSMQPGGYTF. CDR3 nucleotides: TGTGCCAGTAGTATGCAACCGGGTGGCTACACCTTC.

CDR3 nucleotides: TGTGCCAGCAGCTGGACTGGGGGGGAGACCCAGTACTTC. This translates into CASSWTGGETQYF. The chain recombines TRBV5-4 with TRBJ2-5; perhaps TRBD2 as D (6 bases). The CDR3 totals 13 residues. Trimming cost V 3 bases and J 5 bases, with 11 bases left between them. The germline gives CDR1 SGHNT, CDR2 YYREEE (reference sequence). The entire variable domain, with the rest obtained from reference TRBV5-4 and TRBJ2-5, is as follows: ETGVTQSPTHLIKTRGQQVTLRCSSQSGHNTVSWYQQALGQGPQFIFQYYREEENGRGNFPPRFSGLQFPNYSSELNVNALELDDSALYLCASSWTGGETQYFGPGTRLLVL.

The chain joins TRBV5-1 to TRBJ2-2; perhaps TRBD2 as D (6 bases). From germline, CDR1 is SGHRS and CDR2 YFSETQ. The germline V and J ends were trimmed by 4 bases and 5 bases, with 12 bases remaining between them. The CDR3 consists of 14 residues. CDR3 loop: CASSGLATTGELFF. DNA for the CDR3: TGCGCCAGCAGCGGGCTAGCGACGACCGGGGAGCTGTTTTTT.

The rearrangement joins TRBV7-8 to TRBJ1-4; 8 bases line up with TRBD1. Germline V gene data show CDR1 as SGHVS and CDR2 as FQNEAQ. J was trimmed by 7 bases and V by 2 bases; bases with no gene match: 15. This CDR3 is built from 18 residues. For the CDR3, the DNA is TGTGCCAGCAGCTTAAGACGGGGACAGGCAATCGGGGGTGAAAAACTGTTTTTT. It codes for CASSLRRGQAIGGEKLFF.

This clone was seen just once. The V and J genes are TRBV3-1 (or the pseudogene TRBV3-2) and TRBJ2-5, with 9 bases that match TRBD1. V lost 4 bases and J lost 4; bases outside the gene matches: 4. Germline CDR1 LGHDT, CDR2 YNNKEL (reference sequence). This CDR3 spans 14 amino acids. CDR3 DNA sequence: TGTGCCAGCAGCCGAGGACAGGGGACAGAGACCCAGTACTTC. It yields the protein CASSRGQGTETQYF.

The chain has TRBV6-4 and TRBJ2-7, with 12 positions matching TRBD2. Per the germline V gene, CDR1 is MRHNA and CDR2 is SNTAGT. There are 19 residues in the CDR3. V was clipped by 6 bases and J by 10 bases; unmatched bases: 25. Here the CDR3 reads CASRPPTSGGRPGNNKQYV. DNA of the CDR3: TGTGCCAGCAGGCCCCCGACTAGCGGGGGCCGCCCGGGCAACAACAAACAGTACGTC.

In this sample, this clone turned up once. This sequence joins TRBV24-1 and TRBJ1-5; D uncertain. The CDR3 runs 13 residues. Germline values: CDR1 KGHDR, CDR2 SFDVKD. The germline V and J ends were trimmed by 9 bases and 6 bases, with 14 bases remaining between them. This chain's CDR3 is CATSEETGQPQHF. The CDR3, as DNA: TGTGCCACCTCCGAGGAGACTGGTCAGCCCCAGCATTTT.

This chain uses TRBV10-2 with TRBJ2-1; 8 nucleotides align to TRBD2. J lost 10 bases, V lost 5 bases, and 10 bases had no gene match. The germline CDR1 and CDR2 sequences are WSHSY and SAAADI. The CDR3 runs to 14 residues. The CDR3 region has the DNA TGCGCCAGCAGTTCCCCGACTAGCGCACGGGAGCAGTTCTTC. Translated: CASSSPTSAREQFF.

The gene calls are TRBV6-5 and TRBJ1-2; D is ambiguous. The CDR3 runs 13 residues. The germline gives CDR1 MNHEY, CDR2 SVGAGI. V gave up 5 bases and J gave up 5 bases, with 12 bases separating them. The CDR3, as DNA: TGTGCCAGCAGTCCCGACGGGTCATATGGCTACACCTTC. Translated: CASSPDGSYGYTF.

J is TRBJ1-6 and V is TRBV3-1 (or the pseudogene TRBV3-2); 7 nucleotides align to TRBD1. The CDR3 extends over 16 amino acids. V shed 4 bases, J shed 2 bases, and the junction held 5 bases outside the gene matches. The germline gives CDR1 LGHDT, CDR2 YNNKEL (reference sequence). CDR3 in amino acids: CASSPDRAAYNSPLHF. The CDR3 DNA is TGTGCCAGCAGCCCCGACAGGGCGGCCTATAATTCACCCCTCCACTTT.

The V gene is TRBV10-3, the J gene TRBJ2-7; 16 bases match TRBD2. V was pared by 6 bases and J by 2 bases, with 1 base of the junction left unmatched. Germline V gene sequence: CDR1 ENHRY, CDR2 SYGVKD. CDR3 length: 15 residues. The CDR3, as DNA: TGTGCCATCAGAGGGACTAGCGGGGGGGCCTACGAGCAGTACTTC. Its protein is CAIRGTSGGAYEQYF.

This clone was recorded once. The rearrangement links TRBV10-3 to TRBJ2-5; 10 bases map to TRBD2. Germline values: CDR1 ENHRY, CDR2 SYGVKD. This CDR3 contains 15 residues. V shed 6 bases and J 4 bases; nucleotides not matched to a gene: 8. The CDR3 coding sequence is TGTGCCATCAGCGCTAGCGGGGGAGCCGGAGAGACCCAGTACTTC. As protein: CAISASGGAGETQYF.

This clone was detected only once. V is TRBV25-1 and J is TRBJ1-4; no firm D call. The length of the CDR3 is 13 residues. Trimming removed 6 bases at V and 0 bases at J, with 5 bases between. Germline-derived CDR1 and CDR2 are MGHDK and SYGVNS. The CDR3 sequence is CASRTTTNEKLFF. Written as DNA, the CDR3 is TGTGCCAGCAGGACAACAACTAATGAAAAACTGTTTTTT.